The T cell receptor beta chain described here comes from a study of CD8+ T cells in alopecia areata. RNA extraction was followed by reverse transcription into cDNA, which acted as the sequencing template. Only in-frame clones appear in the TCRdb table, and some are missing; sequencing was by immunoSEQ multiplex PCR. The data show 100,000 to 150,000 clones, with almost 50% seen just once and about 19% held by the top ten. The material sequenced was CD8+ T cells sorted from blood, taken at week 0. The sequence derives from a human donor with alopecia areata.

This CDR3 reads CASKPGSAPYEQYF. The CDR3 nucleotides are TGTGCCAGCAAACCGGGCTCAGCACCTTACGAGCAGTACTTC. The rearrangement uses TRBV5-6 and TRBJ2-7; no clear D. The CDR3 is 14 residues long. Germline-derived CDR1 and CDR2 are SGHDT and YYEEEE. Trimming left V 6 bases short and J 4 bases short, with 17 bases between.